These T cell receptor beta chains were read from a single sample in a study of blood T cell repertoires in COVID-19. Sequencing used immunoSEQ multiplex PCR; TCRdb keeps in-frame clones, though not all of them. The data show roughly 100,000 clones, over 65% seen once. Sequencing used peripheral blood. These receptor sequences come from a human donor in a cohort sampled during active COVID-19. CDR3s include the opening cysteine and the closing phenylalanine or tryptophan. Each record gives: J gene, D gene, V gene, CDR3 length, clone size, CDR3 protein, CDR3 DNA. The D gene is left open where the match is weak. Size values are once, few and many counts, or a class for expanded clones, and some rows have none.

TRBJ1-5	TRBD1	TRBV19	14	.	CASSGTGNGQPQHF	TGTGCCAGTAGCGGGACAGGGAACGGTCAGCCCCAGCATTTT
TRBJ1-1	.	TRBV4-2	15	.	CASSQDFSRVAEAFF	TGTGCCAGCAGCCAAGATTTTAGCAGGGTGGCAGAAGCTTTCTTT
TRBJ2-6	.	TRBV6-5	15	.	CASSPRTSGANVLTF	TGTGCCAGCAGCCCGAGGACATCTGGGGCCAACGTCCTGACTTTC
TRBJ2-7	.	TRBV19	14	once	CASKGRGDSYEQYF	TGTGCCAGTAAGGGGCGGGGTGACTCCTACGAGCAGTACTTC
TRBJ2-7	.	TRBV5-5	14	.	CASSPGGRTYEQYF	TGTGCCAGCAGCCCTGGGGGCAGGACCTACGAGCAGTACTTC
TRBJ1-3	.	TRBV7-2	14	few	CASSPRIGRNTIYF	TGTGCCAGCAGCCCAAGAATTGGGCGAAACACCATATATTTT
TRBJ2-1	TRBD2	TRBV5-8	15	.	CASSFGLATYNEQFF	TGTGCCAGCAGCTTCGGACTAGCAACCTACAATGAGCAGTTCTTC
TRBJ1-6	.	TRBV5-1	17	.	CASSLVLQGSGNSPLHF	TGCGCCAGCAGCTTGGTCCTACAGGGTTCGGGTAATTCACCCCTCCACTTT
TRBJ1-6	.	TRBV6-2/TRBV6-3	16	.	CASSNSRSSYNSPLHF	TGTGCCAGCAGCAACTCGCGGAGCTCCTATAATTCACCCCTCCACTTT
TRBJ2-7	.	TRBV7-9	14	.	CASSPAMNTYEQYF	TGTGCCAGCAGCCCTGCAATGAACACCTACGAGCAGTACTTC
TRBJ2-7	.	TRBV6-1	15	.	CASSEQGVGAYEQYF	TGTGCCAGCAGTGAACAAGGGGTAGGAGCCTACGAGCAGTACTTC
TRBJ2-7	TRBD1	TRBV5-4	14	once	CASSSGQGPLEQYF	TGTGCCAGCAGCTCAGGACAGGGGCCCTTGGAGCAGTACTTC
TRBJ2-1	.	TRBV2	14	once	CASSDLVVSNEQFF	TGTGCCAGCAGTGACTTGGTGGTGAGCAATGAGCAGTTCTTC
TRBJ1-6	TRBD1	TRBV18	15	.	CASSPVGQDRSPLHF	TGTGCCAGCTCACCCGTAGGACAGGATCGTTCACCCCTCCACTTT
TRBJ2-1	.	TRBV7-2	12	.	CASSLMRNEQFF	TGTGCCAGCAGCTTAATGAGGAATGAGCAGTTCTTC
TRBJ1-5	.	TRBV3-1/TRBV3-2	13	once	CASSPTGNQPQHF	TGTGCCAGCAGCCCCACAGGCAATCAGCCCCAGCATTTT
TRBJ1-5	.	TRBV5-1	16	.	CASSSGEWGGNQPQHF	TGCGCCAGCAGCTCGGGTGAGTGGGGCGGCAATCAGCCCCAGCATTTT
TRBJ2-3	TRBD2	TRBV3-1/TRBV3-2	15	.	CASSLGTSGEDTQYF	TGTGCCAGCAGCCTAGGGACTAGCGGGGAGGATACGCAGTATTTT
TRBJ2-1	.	TRBV11-2	18	.	CASSSPPGLPSSYNEQFF	TGTGCCAGCAGCTCACCTCCTGGACTACCGAGCTCCTACAATGAGCAGTTCTTC
TRBJ1-2	.	TRBV7-6	14	.	CASSPRQGNYGYTF	TGTGCCAGCAGCCCAAGGCAGGGGAACTATGGCTACACCTTC
TRBJ2-1	.	TRBV2	13	.	CASSVRQGLEQFF	TGTGCCAGCAGTGTTCGGCAGGGCCTTGAGCAGTTCTTC
TRBJ1-4	.	TRBV4-2	15	once	CASSPLTGINEKLFF	TGTGCCAGCAGCCCGCTAACGGGGATTAATGAAAAACTGTTTTTT
TRBJ2-3	.	TRBV9	16	.	CASSVGAGSFVDTQYF	TGTGCCAGCAGCGTAGGGGCGGGTAGCTTTGTCGATACGCAGTATTTT
TRBJ2-5	.	TRBV7-2	13	.	CASSLGPTETQYF	TGTGCCAGCAGCTTAGGCCCTACTGAGACCCAGTACTTC
TRBJ2-7	.	TRBV27	15	few	CASSLAMGPSYEQYF	TGTGCCAGCAGTTTGGCGATGGGGCCTAGCTACGAGCAGTACTTC
TRBJ1-6	.	TRBV27	16	.	CASSQPRVSYNSPLHF	TGTGCCAGCAGTCAACCCCGAGTTTCCTATAATTCACCCCTCCACTTT
TRBJ2-7	TRBD2	TRBV9	16	.	CASSVGGTSNSYEQYF	TGTGCCAGCAGCGTTGGAGGGACTAGCAACTCCTACGAGCAGTACTTC
TRBJ1-2	.	TRBV18	16	.	CASSPDRGSDGQLYTF	TGTGCCAGCTCACCGGACCGGGGGTCGGATGGCCAGCTCTACACCTTC
TRBJ2-1	.	TRBV9	14	once	CASNKETHYNEQFF	TGTGCCTCTAACAAGGAGACTCACTACAATGAGCAGTTCTTC
TRBJ1-1	.	TRBV18	13	.	CASSQEAVTEAFF	TGTGCCAGCTCACAGGAGGCGGTCACTGAAGCTTTCTTT
TRBJ1-2	.	TRBV19	13	.	CASSSTRSYGYTF	TGTGCCAGTAGTAGCACTCGGAGCTATGGCTACACCTTC
TRBJ1-2	.	TRBV19	12	few	CASSMDSYGYTF	TGTGCCAGTAGTATGGACAGTTATGGCTACACCTTC
TRBJ2-3	.	TRBV4-3	17	once	CASSQEWAPTGADTQYF	TGCGCCAGCAGCCAAGAATGGGCTCCTACTGGTGCAGATACGCAGTATTTT
TRBJ2-7	TRBD1	TRBV5-4	17	.	CASSSGYRGSPSYEQYF	TGTGCCAGCAGCTCCGGATACAGGGGAAGCCCGTCGTACGAGCAGTACTTC
TRBJ2-2	TRBD2	TRBV7-2	16	.	CASSLGLAGITGELFF	TGTGCCAGCAGCTTAGGGTTAGCGGGGATCACCGGGGAGCTGTTTTTT
TRBJ1-3	TRBD1	TRBV5-6	16	.	CASSSLGTGDGNTIYF	TGTGCCAGCAGCTCGTTAGGGACAGGGGATGGAAACACCATATATTTT
TRBJ2-7	.	TRBV2	11	.	CASGQTYEQYF	TGTGCCAGCGGACAGACCTACGAGCAGTACTTC
TRBJ2-7	TRBD1	TRBV12-3/TRBV12-4	13	.	CASSNSDRGAQYF	TGTGCCAGCAGTAACTCGGACAGGGGGGCGCAGTACTTC
TRBJ2-1	TRBD1	TRBV9	15	once	CASSVSGQLTNEQFF	TGTGCCAGCAGCGTATCGGGACAGCTTACCAATGAGCAGTTCTTC
TRBJ2-2	.	TRBV7-3	13	.	CASSSMRAGELFF	TGTGCCAGCAGCTCAATGAGAGCCGGGGAGCTGTTTTTT
TRBJ2-1	TRBD2	TRBV7-9	18	.	CASSLFAAGAWRYNEQFF	TGTGCCAGCAGCTTATTTGCAGCGGGGGCCTGGAGATACAATGAGCAGTTCTTC
TRBJ2-7	.	TRBV5-4	16	.	CASSPRLASSSYEQYF	TGTGCCAGCAGCCCCAGGTTGGCGTCGAGCTCCTACGAGCAGTACTTC
TRBJ2-5	TRBD1	TRBV7-2	15	.	CASSLLGQGAETQYF	TGTGCCAGCAGCTTGCTGGGACAGGGGGCAGAGACCCAGTACTTC
TRBJ2-5	TRBD2	TRBV7-9	14	.	CASSLNSGEETQYF	TGTGCCAGCAGCTTAAATAGCGGGGAAGAGACCCAGTACTTC
TRBJ2-3	.	TRBV9	14	.	CASSAHISTDTQYF	TGTGCCAGCAGCGCACATATTAGCACAGATACGCAGTATTTT
TRBJ1-6	.	TRBV11-3	17	.	CASSLGVRGLYNSPLHF	TGTGCCAGCAGCTTAGGAGTCAGGGGTCTTTATAATTCACCCCTCCACTTT
TRBJ2-7	.	TRBV2	12	.	CASSEYQGEQYF	TGTGCCAGCAGTGAGTACCAGGGGGAGCAGTACTTC
TRBJ2-3	TRBD2	TRBV5-6	19	.	CASSSGTSGGAYGTDTQYF	TGTGCCAGCAGCTCCGGGACTAGCGGGGGGGCCTATGGCACAGATACGCAGTATTTT
TRBJ2-1	TRBD2	TRBV5-1	14	few	CASRPGLNYNEQFF	TGCGCCAGCAGACCGGGACTAAATTACAATGAGCAGTTCTTC
TRBJ1-6	TRBD1	TRBV7-8	15	.	CASSLWTGNNSPLHF	TGTGCCAGCAGCTTATGGACAGGGAATAATTCACCCCTCCACTTT
TRBJ2-5	.	TRBV5-4	16	.	CASSLDGGAWSETQYF	TGTGCCAGCAGCTTGGATGGGGGGGCCTGGTCAGAGACCCAGTACTTC
TRBJ1-2	.	TRBV5-6	17	.	CASSPPVGGGLWYGYTF	TGTGCCAGCAGCCCGCCCGTGGGGGGGGGTCTCTGGTATGGCTACACCTTC
TRBJ1-4	TRBD1	TRBV5-1	16	few	CASHRGGRATNEKLFF	TGCGCCAGCCACCGAGGGGGCAGGGCAACTAATGAAAAACTGTTTTTT
TRBJ2-7	.	TRBV7-9	14	few	CASSPRGRGDEQYF	TGTGCCAGCAGCCCCAGAGGGCGTGGTGACGAGCAGTACTTC
TRBJ2-1	TRBD2	TRBV3-1/TRBV3-2	16	.	CASSHEPAGPNNEQFF	TGTGCCAGCAGCCATGAGCCAGCGGGACCCAACAATGAGCAGTTCTTC
TRBJ2-3	.	TRBV28	16	.	CASSSAGSSPTDTQYF	TGTGCCAGCAGTTCTGCGGGGAGCAGTCCCACAGATACGCAGTATTTT
TRBJ1-6	TRBD1	TRBV5-4	15	.	CASSFSGTGISPLHF	TGTGCCAGCAGCTTTTCCGGGACAGGGATTTCACCCCTCCACTTT
TRBJ1-2	TRBD1	TRBV5-1	12	.	CASLGQSYGYTF	TGCGCCAGCCTGGGACAGTCCTATGGCTACACCTTC
TRBJ2-6	.	TRBV24-1	15	.	CATSAGPSGANVLTF	TGTGCCACCAGTGCAGGGCCCTCTGGGGCCAACGTCCTGACTTTC
TRBJ2-3	.	TRBV7-2	17	.	CASSLASIGSGSDTQYF	TGTGCCAGCAGCTTAGCTTCAATTGGGAGCGGGTCAGATACGCAGTATTTT